The clone carrying this TCR beta chain was recorded a few times. No antigen is known for it. Only in-frame clones appear in the TCRdb table, and some are missing; sequencing was by immunoSEQ multiplex PCR. In the table there are about 320,000 clones, more than 75% of which are singletons. This CDR3 region has 14 residues. Trimming stripped 7 bases from V and 2 bases from J, with 15 bases between. Germline lookup yields CDR1 MNHEY and CDR2 SVGAGI. The healthy adult donors were HIV-negative and reported no recent acute infections or vaccinations. The data are from a study of shared clonotypes between healthy human individuals. Study context: Each donor's CD4 naive and CD4 memory cells filled three plates apiece, CD8 naive two, and CD8 memory one. Study results and caveats: Generation of non-shared clonotypes was less probable than generation of clonotypes shared by all four donors.

This chain uses TRBV6-5 with TRBJ2-7, with D perhaps matching TRBD2 (6 bases). The sample comprised memory CD8+ T cells sorted from blood. Subset in this sample: CD45RO+ cells pooled with CCR7-negative TemRA cells. This TCR came from a man aged 18 to 30 in good health. The CDR3 loop is CASIGGTPTYEQYF. DNA of the CDR3: TGTGCCAGCATAGGCGGGACCCCCACCTACGAGCAGTACTTC.